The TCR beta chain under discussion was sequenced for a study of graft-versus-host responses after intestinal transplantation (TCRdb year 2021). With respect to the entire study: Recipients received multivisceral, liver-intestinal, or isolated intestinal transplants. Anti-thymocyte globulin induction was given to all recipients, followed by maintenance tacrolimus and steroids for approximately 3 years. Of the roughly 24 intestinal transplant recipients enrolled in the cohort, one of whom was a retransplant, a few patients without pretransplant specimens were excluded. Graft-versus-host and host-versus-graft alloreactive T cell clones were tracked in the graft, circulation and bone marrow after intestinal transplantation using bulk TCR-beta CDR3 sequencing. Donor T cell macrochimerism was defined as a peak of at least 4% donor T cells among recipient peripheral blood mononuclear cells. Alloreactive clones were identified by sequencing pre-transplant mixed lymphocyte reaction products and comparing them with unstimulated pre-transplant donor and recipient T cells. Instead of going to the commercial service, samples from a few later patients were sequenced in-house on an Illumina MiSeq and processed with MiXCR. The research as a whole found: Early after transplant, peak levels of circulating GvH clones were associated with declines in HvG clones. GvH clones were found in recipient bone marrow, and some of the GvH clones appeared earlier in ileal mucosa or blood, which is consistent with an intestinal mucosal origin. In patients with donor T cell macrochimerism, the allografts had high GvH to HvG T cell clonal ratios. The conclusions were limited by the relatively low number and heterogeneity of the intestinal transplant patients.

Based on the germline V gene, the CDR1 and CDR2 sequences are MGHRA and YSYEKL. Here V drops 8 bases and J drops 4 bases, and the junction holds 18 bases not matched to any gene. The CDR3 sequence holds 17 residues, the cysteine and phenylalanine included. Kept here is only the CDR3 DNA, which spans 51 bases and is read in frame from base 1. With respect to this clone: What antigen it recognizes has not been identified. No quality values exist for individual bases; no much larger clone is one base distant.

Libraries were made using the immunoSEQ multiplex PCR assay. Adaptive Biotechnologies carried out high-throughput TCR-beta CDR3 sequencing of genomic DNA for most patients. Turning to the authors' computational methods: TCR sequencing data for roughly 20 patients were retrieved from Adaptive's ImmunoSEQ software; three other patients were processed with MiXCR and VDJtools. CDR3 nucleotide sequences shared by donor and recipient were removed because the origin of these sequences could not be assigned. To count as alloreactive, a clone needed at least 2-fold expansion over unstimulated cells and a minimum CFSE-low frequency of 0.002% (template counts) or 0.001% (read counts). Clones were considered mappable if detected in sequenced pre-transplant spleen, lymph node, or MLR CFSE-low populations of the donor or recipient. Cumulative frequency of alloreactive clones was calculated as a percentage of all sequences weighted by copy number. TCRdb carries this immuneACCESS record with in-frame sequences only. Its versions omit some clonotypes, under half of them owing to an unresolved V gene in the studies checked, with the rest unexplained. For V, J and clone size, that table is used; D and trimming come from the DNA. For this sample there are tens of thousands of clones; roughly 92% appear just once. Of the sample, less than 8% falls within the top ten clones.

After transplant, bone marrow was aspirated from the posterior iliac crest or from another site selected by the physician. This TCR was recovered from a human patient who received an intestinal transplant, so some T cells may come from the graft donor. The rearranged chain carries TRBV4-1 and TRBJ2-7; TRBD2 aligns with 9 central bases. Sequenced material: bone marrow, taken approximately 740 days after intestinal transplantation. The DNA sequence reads TGCGCCAGCGGCTGGGGGGGCGCGTCGCTAGCGGGATACGAGCAGTACTTC. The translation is CASGWGGASLAGYEQYF.